These T cell receptor beta chains were read from a single sample in a study of T-cell memory formation after mild COVID-19. From the 5' RACE reads, TCRdb called clonotypes with MiXCR, one entry per CDR3 protein. The sample lists more than 100,000 distinct CDR3 sequences, about 5.9% seen once, with about 2.2% in the top ten. The sample consisted of PBMCs or a T cell subset sorted from them (not recorded which). These receptors were taken from an adult woman who had mild COVID-19 (a few samples of this study predate the infection). Cell type and time point are not known. Both conserved end residues are part of each CDR3. The D gene is left open where the match is weak. Clone size is not always given. Where it is, it says once, few, many or a class for expanded clones.

d_call	clone_size	v_call	j_call	cdr3_nt	cdr3_aa
-	many	TRBV20-1	TRBJ1-1	TGCAGTGCTGACGGCCTGGGGTTCACTGAAGCTTTCTTT	CSADGLGFTEAFF
-	many	TRBV7-9	TRBJ2-1	-	CASSFSSLGRSHFGEQFF
-	-	TRBV4-2	TRBJ2-7	TGTGCCAGCAGCCAAGAGATGGGGGAGTCCTACGAGCAGTACTTC	CASSQEMGESYEQYF
TRBD1	few	TRBV7-2	TRBJ2-1	TGTGCCAGCAGCTTGGACAGGGCTTCTAATGAGCAGTTCTTC	CASSLDRASNEQFF
-	many	TRBV7-2	TRBJ2-7	TGTGCCAGCAGCTTAGGCTTAGCGCCATCCTACGAGCAGTACTTC	CASSLGLAPSYEQYF
-	-	TRBV9	TRBJ1-2	TGTGCCAGCAGCGTAGGAACCTACTATGGCTACACCTTC	CASSVGTYYGYTF
-	-	TRBV12-3/TRBV12-4	TRBJ2-7	TGTGCCAGCAGCGCGCCGGGCTCCTACGAGCAGTACTTC	CASSAPGSYEQYF
TRBD2	many	TRBV11-1	TRBJ2-7	TGTGCCAGCAGCTTCGAAGCGGGAGGGGCGCCCACTGACGAGCAGTACTTC	CASSFEAGGAPTDEQYF
-	few	TRBV4-3	TRBJ1-2	TGCGCCAGCAGCCAATCCGCTAAGAGGATAATCAGATGGACAGCAAGGCATGGCTACACCTTC	CASSQSAKRIIRWTARHGYTF
-	-	TRBV20-1	TRBJ2-1	TGCAGTGCGAGATGGGGTTCTGACAGGTTCTTC	CSARWGSDRFF
TRBD1	few	TRBV18	TRBJ1-3	TGTGCCAGCTCACCTACGACCGGGACAGGTAGCAGCTCTGGAAACACCATATATTTT	CASSPTTGTGSSSGNTIYF
-	many	TRBV7-8	TRBJ2-1	TGTGCCAGCAGCTCCGGGCTCCGAAAAAGCTCCTACAATGAGCAGTTCTTC	CASSSGLRKSSYNEQFF
TRBD2	many	TRBV20-1	TRBJ2-5	TGCAGTGCTAGAGATCTAGCGGGGTTGCAAGAGACCCAGTACTTC	CSARDLAGLQETQYF
-	few	TRBV7-3	TRBJ2-1	TGTGCCAGCAGCTTATCCCCAACCCCACTTAATGAGCAGTTCTTC	CASSLSPTPLNEQFF
TRBD1	-	TRBV12-3/TRBV12-4	TRBJ1-1	TGTGCCAGCATCCCGTGGAGACAGGGGATTACGACTGAAGCTTTCTTT	CASIPWRQGITTEAFF
TRBD2	many	TRBV7-3	TRBJ2-1	TGTGCCAGCAGCCAAACGGGAGGAACTAAACACAATGAGCAGTTCTTC	CASSQTGGTKHNEQFF
-	many	TRBV7-2	TRBJ2-1	TGTGCCAGCAGCTTAAGATTTGGACCACATACTAATGAGCAGTTCTTC	CASSLRFGPHTNEQFF
TRBD1	-	TRBV6-5	TRBJ1-1	TGTGCCAGCAGCCCCGGGACAGGGGGTGGTTTCTTT	CASSPGTGGGFF
-	-	TRBV5-1	TRBJ2-5	TGCGCCAGCAGCCGGTTGCAGGGGCGCGGCCAAGAGACCCAGTACTTC	CASSRLQGRGQETQYF
-	many	TRBV10-3	TRBJ1-2	TGTGCCATCAGTGAGTCGAGGGGACGGAGCACCTATGGCTACACCTTC	CAISESRGRSTYGYTF
TRBD2	-	TRBV4-3	TRBJ2-7	TGCGCCAGCAGCCAAGTAGCGGGATCCTACGAGCAGTACTTC	CASSQVAGSYEQYF
TRBD1	many	TRBV30	TRBJ2-7	TGTGCCTGGAGCTCAGGGGGCCAAATATCGGGCGAGCAGTACTTC	CAWSSGGQISGEQYF
-	-	TRBV20-1	TRBJ1-1	TGCAGTGTCGGCGAATACACTGAAGCTTTCTTT	CSVGEYTEAFF
-	-	TRBV2	TRBJ2-3	TGTGCCAGCAGTGGGGGGCCCCAGCGAGGGGTAGATACGCAGTATTTT	CASSGGPQRGVDTQYF
-	few	TRBV29-1	TRBJ1-2	TGCAGCGTTGAAAAAACCGGACCTACCTATGGCTACACCTTC	CSVEKTGPTYGYTF
-	-	TRBV12-3/TRBV12-4	TRBJ1-5	TGTGCCAGTACCTCAGAAGTGGGCAATCAGCCCCAGCATTTT	CASTSEVGNQPQHF
-	few	TRBV7-3	TRBJ1-1	TGTGCCAGCAGCATGACAGGGAACACTGAAGCTTTCTTT	CASSMTGNTEAFF
TRBD2	-	TRBV24-1	TRBJ2-1	TGTGCCACCAGTGACTCTCGGGAGGGTCAGTATGAGCAGTTCTTC	CATSDSREGQYEQFF
-	-	TRBV4-1	TRBJ2-5	TGCGCCAGCAGCCCACGGGGGACGGGGTCCCTTTACGGGGAGACCCAGTACTTC	CASSPRGTGSLYGETQYF
TRBD1	-	TRBV30	TRBJ1-2	TGTGCCTCCAACAGGGGTTCTGGCTACACCTTC	CASNRGSGYTF
-	-	TRBV5-1	TRBJ1-2	TGCGCCAGCAGTTCCCAGGGGTGGGGCTACACCTTC	CASSSQGWGYTF
TRBD2	few	TRBV14	TRBJ2-1	TGTGCCAGCAGCCAACAGGCGGGAGTCTACAATGAGCAGTTCTTC	CASSQQAGVYNEQFF
-	few	TRBV6-6	TRBJ2-3	TGTGCCAGCAGGTCACTAGATACGCAGTATTTT	CASRSLDTQYF
TRBD2	many	TRBV20-1	TRBJ2-3	TGCAGTGCTAGAGAAGCGGGGATTACTAGCACAGATACGCAGTATTTT	CSAREAGITSTDTQYF
TRBD2	many	TRBV20-1	TRBJ2-1	TGCAGTGCTAGAGTGACTTTGAGTAGCGGGAGTTACAATGAGCAGTTCTTC	CSARVTLSSGSYNEQFF
TRBD2	few	TRBV20-1	TRBJ2-3	TGCAGTGCGTTGGGGGGACTAGCGGTCGGGGTAGATACGCAGTATTTT	CSALGGLAVGVDTQYF
-	medium-sized	TRBV5-1	TRBJ2-1	TGCGCCAGCAGCTTGGGACCCGACGGCAATGAGCAGTTCTTC	CASSLGPDGNEQFF
-	-	TRBV18	TRBJ1-1	TGTGCCAGCTCACCAGACCTTAGCACTGAAGCTTTCTTT	CASSPDLSTEAFF
TRBD2	few	TRBV24-1	TRBJ2-1	TGTGCCACCAGTGAGAGCGGGAGGGCCAACTACAATGAGCAGTTCTTC	CATSESGRANYNEQFF
TRBD1	-	TRBV5-1	TRBJ1-2	TGCGCCAGCAGCACGGACAGGCCAGCTTATGGCTACACCTTC	CASSTDRPAYGYTF
-	few	TRBV12-3/TRBV12-4	TRBJ2-5	TGTGCCAGCAGTTTCGGCCCGGGAGAGACCCAGTACTTC	CASSFGPGETQYF
TRBD2	many	TRBV18	TRBJ2-7	TGTGCCAGCTCACCAAGAGGTGGCGGGGGCTCCTACGAGCAGTACTTC	CASSPRGGGGSYEQYF
-	few	TRBV5-1	TRBJ2-7	TGCGCCAGCAGCCAGGAAGGGGGGACCTACGAGCAGTACTTC	CASSQEGGTYEQYF